The rows below give T cell receptor beta chains drawn from one sample of a study of OX40 agonist ivuxolimab in advanced cancers. Sequencing was performed with immunoSEQ multiplex PCR; in TCRdb, only in-frame clones are kept and a portion is missing. The sample contains 72,000 or so clones, 87% of which appear only once. Sequenced here: CD4+ or CD8+ T cells sorted from blood, sampled in a trial of the OX40 agonist ivuxolimab. All receptors derive from an adult with an advanced solid tumor such as melanoma, head and neck, liver or kidney cancer. Both conserved end residues are part of each CDR3. Fields, in order: V gene, J gene, clone size, D gene, CDR3 protein, CDR3 DNA. A D gene is named only where the DNA matches it firmly. Size is omitted from some rows. Given values are once, few, many or a class for expanded clones.

>TRBV6-5|TRBJ2-7|once|TRBD1
CASKGQGSYEQYF
TGTGCCAGCAAAGGACAGGGCTCCTACGAGCAGTACTTC
>TRBV6-1|TRBJ1-2|.|.
CASSEPQFRIDGYGYTF
TGTGCCAGCAGTGAGCCACAGTTCAGGATAGATGGCTATGGCTACACCTTC
>TRBV4-1|TRBJ1-1|.|.
CASSGQRRTNTEAFF
TGCGCCAGCAGCGGTCAAAGGAGAACGAACACTGAAGCTTTCTTT
>TRBV28|TRBJ2-7|.|.
CASSLPQLYEQYF
TGTGCCAGCAGTTTACCCCAACTCTACGAGCAGTACTTC
>TRBV11-2|TRBJ2-7|once|.
CASSSNPGRYSYEQYF
TGTGCCAGCAGCTCGAACCCAGGGCGGTATTCCTACGAGCAGTACTTC
>TRBV7-8|TRBJ2-3|.|.
CASSLGGGGGDTQYF
TGTGCCAGCAGCTTAGGAGGAGGCGGCGGAGATACGCAGTATTTT
>TRBV12-5|TRBJ2-1|.|TRBD2
CASGRRLADNNEQFF
TGTGCTAGTGGACGCCGACTAGCGGATAACAATGAGCAGTTCTTC
>TRBV5-1|TRBJ2-7|.|.
CASSLGGQGYEQYF
TGCGCCAGCAGCTTGGGGGGGCAGGGTTACGAGCAGTACTTC
>TRBV15|TRBJ2-3|.|TRBD2
CATSRALAGVSDTQYF
TGTGCCACCAGCAGAGCCCTAGCGGGAGTCTCAGATACGCAGTATTTT
>TRBV19|TRBJ1-5|few|.
CASSMVGLDDQPQHF
TGTGCCAGTAGTATGGTGGGGTTAGATGATCAGCCCCAGCATTTT
>TRBV7-2|TRBJ2-7|.|.
CASSYPLYEQYF
TGTGCCAGCAGCTACCCTTTATACGAGCAGTACTTC
>TRBV12-5|TRBJ1-1|.|.
CASGSTTGTLNTEAFF
TGTGCTAGTGGTTCAACCACCGGGACCCTTAACACTGAAGCTTTCTTT
>TRBV9|TRBJ1-5|.|.
CASSYNRALDSNQPQHF
TGTGCCAGCAGCTATAACAGGGCATTGGATAGCAATCAGCCCCAGCATTTT
>TRBV7-2|TRBJ2-1|.|.
CASSLTGSYNEQFF
TGTGCCAGCAGCTTAACTGGCAGCTACAATGAGCAGTTCTTC
>TRBV2|TRBJ2-7|.|TRBD2
CASMAGGGGSYEQYF
TGTGCCAGCATGGCGGGGGGAGGAGGGTCCTACGAGCAGTACTTC
>TRBV5-1|TRBJ1-1|.|.
CASSSPGKTEAFF
TGCGCCAGCAGCTCGCCAGGGAAGACTGAAGCTTTCTTT
>TRBV6-6|TRBJ2-7|.|TRBD1
CASSPKGQGISYEQYF
TGTGCCAGCAGTCCAAAGGGACAGGGGATATCCTACGAGCAGTACTTC
>TRBV6-6|TRBJ2-3|.|TRBD1
CASRNRQGPTTDTQYF
TGTGCCAGCAGAAATAGACAGGGTCCCACGACAGATACGCAGTATTTT
>TRBV19|TRBJ2-2|.|TRBD2
CASSMLAGVTGELFF
TGTGCCAGTAGTATGCTAGCGGGAGTCACCGGGGAGCTGTTTTTT
>TRBV6-5|TRBJ2-1|.|TRBD2
CASSYSGGLAGSRQFF
TGTGCCAGCAGTTACTCGGGGGGACTAGCGGGAAGTAGGCAGTTCTTC
>TRBV27|TRBJ2-7|.|.
CASSLIPGDTYEQYF
TGTGCCAGCAGTTTAATCCCGGGAGACACCTACGAGCAGTACTTC
>TRBV21-1|TRBJ2-2|.|.
CASRSASGSTGELFF
TGTGCCAGCAGGAGCGCTAGCGGGAGCACCGGGGAGCTGTTTTTT
>TRBV6-6|TRBJ2-5|.|TRBD2
CASSYSVSGRETQYF
TGTGCCAGCAGTTACTCGGTTAGCGGGAGAGAGACCCAGTACTTC
>TRBV5-3|TRBJ2-5|.|.
CARRLGVLRETQYF
TGTGCCAGAAGGCTCGGAGTTTTGAGGGAGACCCAGTACTTC
>TRBV19|TRBJ1-6|once|.
CASTDSQYNSPLHF
TGTGCCAGTACTGACAGCCAATATAATTCACCCCTCCACTTT
>TRBV15|TRBJ2-1|.|.
CATSRAPVGNYNEQFF
TGTGCCACCAGCAGGGCCCCCGTGGGTAACTACAATGAGCAGTTCTTC
>TRBV5-4|TRBJ2-1|.|TRBD1
CASRLQGAVDEQFF
TGTGCCAGCAGGCTTCAGGGGGCGGTGGATGAGCAGTTCTTC
>TRBV18|TRBJ2-1|once|TRBD2
CASSPPGLAGVGEQFF
TGTGCCAGCTCACCACCCGGACTAGCGGGAGTGGGTGAGCAGTTCTTC
>TRBV11-3|TRBJ2-2|.|TRBD1
CASSSDRGEANTGELFF
TGTGCCAGCAGCTCTGACAGGGGGGAAGCGAACACCGGGGAGCTGTTTTTT
>TRBV10-3|TRBJ2-2|.|.
CAIRPDGIAGELFF
TGTGCCATCAGGCCGGACGGGATTGCCGGGGAGCTGTTTTTT
>TRBV7-2|TRBJ2-7|.|.
CASSLSPAAYEQYF
TGTGCCAGCAGCTTATCACCAGCAGCCTACGAGCAGTACTTC
>TRBV25-1|TRBJ2-3|once|.
CASSGSREEYF
TGTGCCAGCAGTGGGTCCAGGGAAGAGTATTTT
>TRBV6-6|TRBJ2-5|.|.
CASKLEKETQYF
TGTGCCAGCAAACTAGAGAAAGAGACCCAGTACTTC
>TRBV9|TRBJ2-5|.|.
CASSVEGFQETQYF
TGTGCCAGCAGCGTAGAAGGGTTCCAAGAGACCCAGTACTTC
>TRBV12-5|TRBJ1-2|.|.
CASGPTAQYGYTF
TGTGCTAGTGGCCCGACAGCCCAGTATGGCTACACCTTC
>TRBV19|TRBJ1-2|.|.
CASSEGYGYTF
TGTGCCAGTAGTGAAGGGTATGGCTACACCTTC
>TRBV7-2|TRBJ1-5|.|.
CASSLGVGSNQPQHF
TGTGCCAGCAGCTTAGGGGTAGGGAGCAATCAGCCCCAGCATTTT
>TRBV5-1|TRBJ1-1|.|TRBD1
CASSPGQTGEAFF
TGCGCCAGCAGCCCGGGACAGACGGGTGAAGCTTTCTTT
>TRBV6-1|TRBJ1-2|once|.
CASSPQGLHGYTF
TGTGCCAGCAGTCCACAGGGCCTCCATGGCTACACCTTC
>TRBV28|TRBJ2-4|once|.
CASSFLGGKGNIQYF
TGTGCCAGCAGTTTTCTTGGCGGGAAGGGGAACATTCAGTACTTC
>TRBV10-1|TRBJ2-1|.|TRBD2
CASSDKTGTSGRLYNEQFF
TGCGCCAGCAGTGATAAAACCGGGACTAGCGGGAGACTCTACAATGAGCAGTTCTTC
>TRBV15|TRBJ2-1|.|TRBD1
CATSPRGTYNEQFF
TGTGCCACCAGCCCCAGGGGGACCTACAATGAGCAGTTCTTC
>TRBV18|TRBJ2-3|once|.
CASSQRSTDTQYF
TGTGCCAGCTCACAACGGAGCACAGATACGCAGTATTTT
>TRBV6-1|TRBJ2-7|.|.
CASSRDAPPEQYF
TGTGCCAGCAGTCGAGATGCCCCCCCCGAGCAGTACTTC
>TRBV29-1|TRBJ2-2|.|.
CSVEKQLNTGELFF
TGCAGCGTTGAAAAACAGCTCAACACCGGGGAGCTGTTTTTT
>TRBV5-1|TRBJ1-1|.|TRBD1
CASSLSGQGSTEAFF
TGCGCCAGCAGCTTGTCGGGACAGGGGTCCACTGAAGCTTTCTTT
>TRBV19|TRBJ1-1|.|TRBD1
CASSSIRTGGNTEAFF
TGTGCCAGTAGTTCAATCCGGACAGGGGGGAACACTGAAGCTTTCTTT
>TRBV29-1|TRBJ1-1|.|.
CSVEKGGMMNTEAFF
TGCAGCGTTGAGAAGGGCGGAATGATGAACACTGAAGCTTTCTTT
>TRBV28|TRBJ1-5|.|.
CASSWAVNQPQHF
TGTGCCAGCAGTTGGGCAGTTAATCAGCCCCAGCATTTT
>TRBV28|TRBJ2-1|.|TRBD2
CASNLGWGGSYNEQFF
TGTGCCAGCAACTTGGGCTGGGGGGGTTCCTACAATGAGCAGTTCTTC
>TRBV28|TRBJ2-1|.|TRBD2
CASRPTGTSGYNEQFF
TGTGCCAGCAGACCGACCGGGACTAGCGGGTACAATGAGCAGTTCTTC
>TRBV4-3|TRBJ2-1|.|TRBD1
CASSQVRQGKRGQFF
TGCGCCAGCAGCCAAGTCCGACAGGGAAAGAGGGGGCAGTTCTTC
>TRBV9|TRBJ2-3|.|TRBD1
CASSLDRGPADTQYF
TGTGCCAGCAGCCTAGACAGGGGGCCAGCAGATACGCAGTATTTT
>TRBV5-1|TRBJ2-1|.|.
CASRTGQNNEQFF
TGCGCCAGCAGAACAGGACAGAACAATGAGCAGTTCTTC
>TRBV6-1|TRBJ2-1|.|TRBD2
CASSPRSGRDEQFF
TGTGCCAGCAGTCCCCGAAGCGGGAGGGATGAGCAGTTCTTC
>TRBV4-3|TRBJ2-7|.|TRBD1
CASSQTTGGGYEQYF
TGCGCCAGCAGCCAAACGACAGGGGGCGGCTACGAGCAGTACTTC
>TRBV28|TRBJ2-7|.|.
CASWASLSYEQYF
TGTGCCAGCTGGGCCTCCCTTTCCTACGAGCAGTACTTC